This TCR beta chain was obtained from a study of cytomegalovirus exposure and HLA in healthy donors. As for the study in general: It was reported in a later analysis that the 90 to 150 validation repertoires used the same platform as the 550 to 800 first-cohort repertoires. Study-wide results and caveats: The investigators catalogued 164 TCR beta chains as cytomegalovirus-associated. Rare TCR sequences predominated, though certain public TCRs were found in many donors.

While the first cohort had fewer than 850 subjects, the donors belonged to the separate validation cohort of over a hundred subjects. A remark on this clone: Its antigen is unidentified.

TCRdb's table, derived via immunoSEQ multiplex PCR, lists solely in-frame clones and lacks some. The table includes around 200,000 clones, around nine tenths detected once. This CDR3 region has 13 residues. The chain links TRBV21-1 to TRBJ1-5. TRBV21-1 is described as a pseudogene. The TCR comes from a woman aged 18 to 35 in good health and CMV-seronegative. The sample was PBMCs. The CDR3 protein is CASSKGPPEPQHF. The CDR3 DNA reads TGTGCCAGCAGCAAAGGTCCCCCGGAGCCCCAGCATTTT.